This record looks at one TCR beta chain sequence and its context. Its antigen is unknown. This record belongs to a study of CD4 T cells in relation to SARS-CoV-2 and coronaviruses. CD4+ T cells from unexposed donors were obtained before the COVID-19 pandemic (2011-2018). Assay: immunoSEQ multiplex PCR; the TCRdb copy retains only in-frame clones and omits some. The sample shows around 65,000 clones, around 86% of them seen only once. Trimming stripped 2 bases from V and 4 bases from J, with 10 bases between. The CDR3 is 14 residues long. The germline gives CDR1 KGHSY, CDR2 FQNENV. Study results and caveats: The assay detects memory recall responses, not culture-primed primary responses.

V gene TRBV16 combines with J gene TRBJ2-3; D is unclear. The material sequenced was memory CD4+ T cells from PBMCs. This clonotype was obtained from a human donor in good health. DNA of the CDR3: TGTGCCAGCAGCCAACCCTTATTCGCAGATACGCAGTATTTT. Translating it yields CASSQPLFADTQYF.